The clone carrying this T cell receptor beta chain was seen more than once but under ten times. The assay was immunoSEQ multiplex PCR, and TCRdb's table has in-frame clones only and misses some. The sample includes 15,000 to 20,000 clones, about 80% of them seen just once. The data were taken from a study of PD-1 blockade in classical Hodgkin lymphoma. Each patient's relapse followed autologous stem cell transplantation, and brentuximab vedotin exposure varied. This CDR3 comprises 15 residues. The V end was cut by 5 bases, the J end by 8 bases, with 19 bases between. The germline CDR1 and CDR2 sequences are SGHVS and FNYEAQ.

This sample comprised peripheral blood mononuclear cells (PBMCs), obtained at baseline. This chain connects TRBV7-6 to TRBJ2-1, with D possibly matching TRBD2 (6 bases). This TCR derives from a human donor with classical Hodgkin lymphoma. The DNA of the CDR3 is TGTGCCAGCAGCCGAGGAGAGGGAGGAATGGATGAGCAGTTCTTC. This gives the protein CASSRGEGGMDEQFF.